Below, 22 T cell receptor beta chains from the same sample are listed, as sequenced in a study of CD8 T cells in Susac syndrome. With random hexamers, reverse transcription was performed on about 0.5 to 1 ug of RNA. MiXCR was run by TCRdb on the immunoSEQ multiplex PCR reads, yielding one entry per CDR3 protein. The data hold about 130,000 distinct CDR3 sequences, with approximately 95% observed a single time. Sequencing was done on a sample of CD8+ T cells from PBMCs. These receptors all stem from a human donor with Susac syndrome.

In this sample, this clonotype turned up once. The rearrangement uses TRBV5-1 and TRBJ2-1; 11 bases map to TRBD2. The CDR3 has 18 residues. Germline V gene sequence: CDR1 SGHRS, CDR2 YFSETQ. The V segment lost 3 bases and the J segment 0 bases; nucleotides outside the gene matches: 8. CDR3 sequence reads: CASSSLGTSGASYNEQFF. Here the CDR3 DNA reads TGCGCCAGCAGCTCACTCGGGACTAGCGGAGCCTCCTACAATGAGCAGTTCTTC.

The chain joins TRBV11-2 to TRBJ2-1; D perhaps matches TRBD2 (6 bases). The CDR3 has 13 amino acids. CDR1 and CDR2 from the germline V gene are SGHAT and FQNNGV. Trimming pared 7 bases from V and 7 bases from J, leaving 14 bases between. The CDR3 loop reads CASTSRGSNEQFF. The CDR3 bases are TGTGCCAGCACCTCGCGGGGAAGTAATGAGCAGTTCTTC.

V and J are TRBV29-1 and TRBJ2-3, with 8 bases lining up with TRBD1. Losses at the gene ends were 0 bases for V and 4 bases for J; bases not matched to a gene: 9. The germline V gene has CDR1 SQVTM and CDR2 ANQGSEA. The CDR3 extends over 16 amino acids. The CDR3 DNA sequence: TGCAGCGTTGAAGATTGGGACAGGAAGGAATCAGATACGCAGTATTTT. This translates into CSVEDWDRKESDTQYF.

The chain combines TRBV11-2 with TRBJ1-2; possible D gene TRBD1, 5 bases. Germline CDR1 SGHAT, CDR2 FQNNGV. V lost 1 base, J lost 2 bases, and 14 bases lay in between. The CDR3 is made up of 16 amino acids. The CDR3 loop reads CASSLAGTGPNYGYTF. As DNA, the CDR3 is TGTGCCAGCAGCTTAGCAGGTACAGGTCCCAACTATGGCTACACCTTC.

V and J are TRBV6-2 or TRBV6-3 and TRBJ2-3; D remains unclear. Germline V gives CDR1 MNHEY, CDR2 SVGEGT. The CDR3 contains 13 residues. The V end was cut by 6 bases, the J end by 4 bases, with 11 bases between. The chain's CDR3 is CASSIDGSDTQYF. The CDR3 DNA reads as TGTGCCAGCAGCATCGACGGATCAGATACGCAGTATTTT.

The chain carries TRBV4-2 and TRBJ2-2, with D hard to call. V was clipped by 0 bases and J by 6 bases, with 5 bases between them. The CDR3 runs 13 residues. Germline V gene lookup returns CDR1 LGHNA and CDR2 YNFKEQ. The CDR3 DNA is TGTGCCAGCAGCCAAGATTACCCCGGGGAGCTGTTTTTT. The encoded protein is CASSQDYPGELFF.

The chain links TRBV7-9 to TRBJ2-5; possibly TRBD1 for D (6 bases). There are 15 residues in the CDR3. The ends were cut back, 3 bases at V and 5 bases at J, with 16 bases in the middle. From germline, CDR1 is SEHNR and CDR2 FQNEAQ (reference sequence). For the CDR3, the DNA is TGTGCCAGCAGCTTCCCTCTACAGGGTCGGGAGACCCAGTACTTC. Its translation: CASSFPLQGRETQYF.

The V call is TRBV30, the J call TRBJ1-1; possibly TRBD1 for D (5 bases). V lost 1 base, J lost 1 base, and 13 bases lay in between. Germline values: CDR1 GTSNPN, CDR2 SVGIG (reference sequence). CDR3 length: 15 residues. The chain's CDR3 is CAWSGGWQGNTEAFF. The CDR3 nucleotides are TGTGCCTGGAGTGGGGGATGGCAGGGGAACACTGAAGCTTTCTTT.

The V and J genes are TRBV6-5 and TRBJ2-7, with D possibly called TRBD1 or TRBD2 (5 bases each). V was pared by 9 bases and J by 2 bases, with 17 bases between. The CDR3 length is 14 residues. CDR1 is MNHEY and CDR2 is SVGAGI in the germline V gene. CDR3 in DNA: TGTGCCAGTCCCCCCGTAGGGGAGCCCTACGAGCAGTACTTC. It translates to CASPPVGEPYEQYF.

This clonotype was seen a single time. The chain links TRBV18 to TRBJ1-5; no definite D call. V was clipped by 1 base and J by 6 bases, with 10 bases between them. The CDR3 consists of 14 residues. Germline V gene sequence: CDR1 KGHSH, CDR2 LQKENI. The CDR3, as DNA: TGTGCCAGCTCACCACGGAGTTGGCGTCAGCCCCAGCATTTT. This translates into CASSPRSWRQPQHF.

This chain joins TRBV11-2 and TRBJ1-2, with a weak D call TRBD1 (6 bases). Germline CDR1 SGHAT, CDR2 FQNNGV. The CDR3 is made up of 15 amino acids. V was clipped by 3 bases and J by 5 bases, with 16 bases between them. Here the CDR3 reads CASSLDTGTKYGYTF. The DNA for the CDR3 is TGTGCCAGCAGCTTGGATACCGGGACAAAATATGGCTACACCTTC.

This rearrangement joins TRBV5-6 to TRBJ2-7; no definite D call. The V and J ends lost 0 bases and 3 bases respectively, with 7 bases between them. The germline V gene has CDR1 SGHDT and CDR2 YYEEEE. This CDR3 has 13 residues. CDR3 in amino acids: CASSLANFYEQYF. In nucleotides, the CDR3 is TGTGCCAGCAGCTTGGCGAATTTCTACGAGCAGTACTTC. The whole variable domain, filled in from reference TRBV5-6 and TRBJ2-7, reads DAGVTQSPTHLIKTRGQQVTLRCSPKSGHDTVSWYQQALGQGPQFIFQYYEEEERQRGNFPDRFSGHQFPNYSSELNVNALLLGDSALYLCASSLANFYEQYFGPGTRLTVT.

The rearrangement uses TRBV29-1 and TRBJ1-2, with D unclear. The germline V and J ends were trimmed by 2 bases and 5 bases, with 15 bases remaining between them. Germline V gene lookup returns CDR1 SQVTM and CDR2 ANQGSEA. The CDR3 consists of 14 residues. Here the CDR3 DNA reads TGCAGCGTTGAATTCCGTGAGTTGCGTTATGGCTACACCTTC. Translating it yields CSVEFRELRYGYTF.

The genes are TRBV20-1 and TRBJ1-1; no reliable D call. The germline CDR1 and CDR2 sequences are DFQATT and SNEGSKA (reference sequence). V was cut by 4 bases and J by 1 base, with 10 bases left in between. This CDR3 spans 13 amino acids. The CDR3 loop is CSATLGENTEAFF. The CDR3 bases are TGCAGTGCTACTCTGGGAGAGAACACTGAAGCTTTCTTT.

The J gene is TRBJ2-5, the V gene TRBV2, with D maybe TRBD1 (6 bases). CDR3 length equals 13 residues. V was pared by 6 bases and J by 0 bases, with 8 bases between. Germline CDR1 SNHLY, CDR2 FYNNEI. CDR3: CASRRTDQETQYF. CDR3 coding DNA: TGTGCCAGCAGAAGGACAGACCAAGAGACCCAGTACTTC. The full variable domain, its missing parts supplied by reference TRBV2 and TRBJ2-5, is EPEVTQTPSHQVTQMGQEVILRCVPISNHLYFYWYRQILGQKVEFLVSFYNNEISEKSEIFDDQFSVERPDGSNFTLKIRSTKLEDSAMYFCASRRTDQETQYFGPGTRLLVL.

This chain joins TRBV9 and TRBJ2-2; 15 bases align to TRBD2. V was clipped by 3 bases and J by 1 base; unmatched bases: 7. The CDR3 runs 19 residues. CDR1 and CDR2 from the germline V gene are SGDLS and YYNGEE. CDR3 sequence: CASSDPGLAGGENTGELFF. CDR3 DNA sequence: TGTGCCAGCAGCGACCCGGGACTAGCGGGAGGAGAGAACACCGGGGAGCTGTTTTTT.

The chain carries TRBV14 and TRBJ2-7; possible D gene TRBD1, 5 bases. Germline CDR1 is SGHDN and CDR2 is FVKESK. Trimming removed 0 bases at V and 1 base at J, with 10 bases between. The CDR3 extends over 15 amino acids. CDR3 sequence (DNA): TGTGCCAGCAGCCAAGATTCTGCAGGGTCCTACGAGCAGTACTTC. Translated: CASSQDSAGSYEQYF.

The CDR3 DNA is TGTGCCTGGAATTGGGGGGAGGGCCGGTACGAGCAGTACTTC. This translates into CAWNWGEGRYEQYF. The chain couples TRBV30 to TRBJ2-7; 7 bases line up with TRBD2. The CDR3 length is 14 residues. CDR1 is GTSNPN, CDR2 SVGIG, per germline (reference sequence). J was trimmed by 4 bases and V by 4 bases; bases with no gene match: 10. The variable domain in full, with the rest retrieved from reference TRBV30 and TRBJ2-7, is SQTIHQWPATLVQPVGSPLSLECTVEGTSNPNLYWYRQAAGRGLQLLFYSVGIGQISSEVPQNLSASRPQDRQFILSSKKLLLSDSGFYLCAWNWGEGRYEQYFGPGTRLTVT.

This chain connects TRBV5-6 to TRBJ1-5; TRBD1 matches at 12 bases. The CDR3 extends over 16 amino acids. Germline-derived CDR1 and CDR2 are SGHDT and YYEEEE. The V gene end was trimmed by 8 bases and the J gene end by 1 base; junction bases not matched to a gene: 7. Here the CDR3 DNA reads TGTGCCAGTCCTCCGGGACAGGGGGCCAGCAATCAGCCCCAGCATTTT. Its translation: CASPPGQGASNQPQHF. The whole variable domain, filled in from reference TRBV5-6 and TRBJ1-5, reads DAGVTQSPTHLIKTRGQQVTLRCSPKSGHDTVSWYQQALGQGPQFIFQYYEEEERQRGNFPDRFSGHQFPNYSSELNVNALLLGDSALYLCASPPGQGASNQPQHFGDGTRLSIL.

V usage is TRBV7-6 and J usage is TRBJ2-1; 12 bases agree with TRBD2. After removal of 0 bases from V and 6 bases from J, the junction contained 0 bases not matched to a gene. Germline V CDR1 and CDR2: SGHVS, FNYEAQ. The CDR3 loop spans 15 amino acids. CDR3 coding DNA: TGTGCCAGCAGCTTAGCACTAGCGGGAGGCAATGAGCAGTTCTTC. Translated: CASSLALAGGNEQFF.

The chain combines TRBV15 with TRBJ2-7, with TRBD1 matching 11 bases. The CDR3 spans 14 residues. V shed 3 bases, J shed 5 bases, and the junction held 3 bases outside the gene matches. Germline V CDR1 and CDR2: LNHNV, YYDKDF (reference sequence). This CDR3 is CATSRPGQGDEQYF. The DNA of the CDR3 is TGTGCCACCAGCAGGCCGGGACAGGGGGACGAGCAGTACTTC.

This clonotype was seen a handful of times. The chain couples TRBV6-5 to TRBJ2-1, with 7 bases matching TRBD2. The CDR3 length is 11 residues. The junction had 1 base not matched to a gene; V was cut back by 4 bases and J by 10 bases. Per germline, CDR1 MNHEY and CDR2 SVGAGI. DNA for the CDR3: TGTGCCAGCAGTTGGGGGGGAGAGCAGTTCTTC. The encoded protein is CASSWGGEQFF.